A selection of T cell receptor beta chains follows, all from one sample in a study of blood T cell repertoires in COVID-19. The table came from immunoSEQ multiplex PCR; TCRdb's copy has only in-frame clones and leaves some out. Of 130,000 to 150,000 clones in the sample, 80% to 85% are singletons; the top ten hold around 8.4%. Material for sequencing was peripheral blood. The receptors were sampled from a human donor in a cohort sampled during active COVID-19. Each CDR3 is given with its conserved first and last residue. Each record gives: D gene, clone size, J gene, CDR3 length, V gene, CDR3 DNA, CDR3 protein. A D gene is named only where the DNA matches it firmly. A clone size is listed for some rows: how often the clone was seen (once, few, many), or a class if it is expanded.

TRBD2,once,TRBJ2-5,15,TRBV6-5,TGTGCCAGCAGTTTAGAGGGGAGGGTAGGAGAGACCCAGTACTTC,CASSLEGRVGETQYF
NA,NA,TRBJ1-6,14,TRBV28,TGTGCCAGCAGTACAGGGCCAGATTATTCACCCCTCCACTTT,CASSTGPDYSPLHF
NA,NA,TRBJ2-5,15,TRBV4-1,TGCGCCAGCACTCTCCGTGGGGGGGCTGGGGAGACCCAGTACTTC,CASTLRGGAGETQYF
NA,NA,TRBJ1-6,18,TRBV29-1,TGCAGCGTCCACCGGGACACGGAACCGAGCTCCTATAATTCACCCCTCCACTTT,CSVHRDTEPSSYNSPLHF
TRBD2,NA,TRBJ2-7,16,TRBV10-3,TGTGCCATCAGTGAGTCTTCGGGAGGTCGTACCTACGAGCAGTACTTC,CAISESSGGRTYEQYF
NA,NA,TRBJ2-7,15,TRBV19,TGTGCCAGTAGTACCCCAGTGGGGGCCGCCTACGAGCAGTACTTC,CASSTPVGAAYEQYF
TRBD1,NA,TRBJ1-4,14,TRBV27,TGTGCCAGCAGGAGACAGGGAACTAATGAAAAACTGTTTTTT,CASRRQGTNEKLFF
TRBD2,NA,TRBJ2-3,15,TRBV10-3,TGTGCCATCAGTGAGGCTAGCGGGAGAACAGATACGCAGTATTTT,CAISEASGRTDTQYF
TRBD1,NA,TRBJ2-7,14,TRBV7-9,TGTGCCAGCAGCCCGGACAGGCCCCCCTACGAGCAGTACTTC,CASSPDRPPYEQYF
NA,NA,TRBJ1-5,15,TRBV19,TGTGCCAGTAGCTCAGGGGATTATAGCAATCAGCCCCAGCATTTT,CASSSGDYSNQPQHF
NA,NA,TRBJ2-3,17,TRBV7-2,TGTGCCAGCAGCACGTTACGGATGACAGAGGCCACAGATACGCAGTATTTT,CASSTLRMTEATDTQYF
NA,NA,TRBJ2-1,15,TRBV9,TGTGCCAGCAGCGTAAGGGGCAGCTCCTACAATGAGCAGTTCTTC,CASSVRGSSYNEQFF
TRBD2,NA,TRBJ2-7,16,TRBV6-2/TRBV6-3,TGTGCCAGCAGTTATGGGACTAGCGGGAGCTCCTACGAGCAGTACTTC,CASSYGTSGSSYEQYF
NA,NA,TRBJ1-1,14,TRBV27,TGTGCCAGCAGTTTCTCCTACAGGAACACTGAAGCTTTCTTT,CASSFSYRNTEAFF
TRBD1,few,TRBJ1-6,15,TRBV28,TGTGCCAGCAGTAAGGGACAGGTTTATAATTCACCCCTCCACTTT,CASSKGQVYNSPLHF
NA,NA,TRBJ2-5,13,TRBV12-5,TGTGCTAGTGGTTTGGACAGGTGGGAGACCCAGTACTTC,CASGLDRWETQYF
NA,NA,TRBJ2-7,15,TRBV13,TGTGCCAGCAGCTTAGGTTCTACAGGGAGCTACGAGCAGTACTTC,CASSLGSTGSYEQYF
TRBD2,NA,TRBJ2-7,13,TRBV6-5,TGTGCCAGCGGCGGCGGGAGGGCCGGTGAGCAGTACTTC,CASGGGRAGEQYF
TRBD1,NA,TRBJ2-7,14,TRBV28,TGTGCCAGCAGGAGGACAGGCGTTTCCTACGAGCAGTACTTC,CASRRTGVSYEQYF
TRBD1,once,TRBJ1-1,15,TRBV7-2,TGTGCCAGTGGGGACAGGGGGACTCTGGGAACTGAAGCTTTCTTT,CASGDRGTLGTEAFF
NA,once,TRBJ2-7,14,TRBV9,TGTGCCAGCAGCGTAGGGGACACCCTCTACGAGCAGTACTTC,CASSVGDTLYEQYF
NA,NA,TRBJ2-7,13,TRBV12-3/TRBV12-4,TGTGCCAGCAGTTTTCAGGCAGGGTACGAGCAGTACTTC,CASSFQAGYEQYF
NA,NA,TRBJ2-7,14,TRBV9,TGTGCCAGCAGCGTAGGGGGCGGTACGTACGAGCAGTACTTC,CASSVGGGTYEQYF
NA,NA,TRBJ2-7,13,TRBV2,TGTGCCAGCAGTGAACAGGGAACCTACGAGCAGTACTTC,CASSEQGTYEQYF
NA,NA,TRBJ2-7,14,TRBV19,TGTGCCAGTAGCCCTAGGAGGGTAAGTTCCGAGCAGTACTTC,CASSPRRVSSEQYF
TRBD2,NA,TRBJ2-7,14,TRBV28,TGTGCCAGCGGGGGTCTCCCGGGGGGCTACGAGCAGTACTTC,CASGGLPGGYEQYF
TRBD2,few,TRBJ2-2,15,TRBV19,TGTGCCAGTAAAGTAGCGGGGCAGAACACCGGGGAGCTGTTTTTT,CASKVAGQNTGELFF
TRBD2,NA,TRBJ2-7,16,TRBV28,TGTGCCAGCAGTTCACTAGCGGGAGGGCCAGGGTACGAGCAGTACTTC,CASSSLAGGPGYEQYF
TRBD1,once,TRBJ2-7,12,TRBV7-2,TGTGCCAGCAGCCCGACAGGGGTCGAGCAGTACTTC,CASSPTGVEQYF
TRBD1,NA,TRBJ2-3,14,TRBV7-2,TGTGCCAGCAGCCAGGGACAGGGTTTTGATACGCAGTATTTT,CASSQGQGFDTQYF